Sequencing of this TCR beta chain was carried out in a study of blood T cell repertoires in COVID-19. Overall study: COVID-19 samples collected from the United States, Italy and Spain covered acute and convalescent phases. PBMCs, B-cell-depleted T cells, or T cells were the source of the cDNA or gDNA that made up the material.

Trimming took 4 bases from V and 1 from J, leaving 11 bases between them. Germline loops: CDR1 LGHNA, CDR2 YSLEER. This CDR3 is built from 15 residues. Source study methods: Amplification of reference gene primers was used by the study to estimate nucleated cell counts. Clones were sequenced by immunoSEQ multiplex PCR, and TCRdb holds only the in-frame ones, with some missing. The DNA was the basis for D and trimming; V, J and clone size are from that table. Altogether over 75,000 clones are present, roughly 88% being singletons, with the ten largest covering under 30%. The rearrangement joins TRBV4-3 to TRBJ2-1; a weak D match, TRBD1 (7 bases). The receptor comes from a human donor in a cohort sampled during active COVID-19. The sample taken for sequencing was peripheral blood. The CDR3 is CASSRQGGSYNEQFF. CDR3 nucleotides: TGCGCCAGCAGCCGGCAGGGGGGATCCTACAATGAGCAGTTCTTC.